This passage covers 27 T cell receptor beta chains from one sample sequenced in a study of early T cells in non-severe SARS-CoV-2 infection. In TCRdb, the 5' RACE reads were re-called with MiXCR into one record per CDR3 protein. The sample includes 85,000 to 100,000 distinct CDR3 sequences, approximately 13% seen only once; the top ten take around 2.4%. The sample taken for sequencing was whole blood. The receptors derive from an adult who was a healthcare worker with PCR-confirmed SARS-CoV-2 infection or an uninfected control (not recorded which).

A word on this clonotype: A read error is possible here, since a much larger clone lies one base away. The chain employs TRBV29-1 and TRBJ2-1; a weak D match, TRBD2 (6 bases). Germline CDR1 and CDR2: SQVTM and ANQGSEA. The CDR3 contains 13 residues. For the CDR3, the DNA is TGCGGCGCTGAGGAGGGTGACTTAGGTGAGCAGTTCTTC. Translated: CGAEEGDLGEQFF.

This clonotype has ten or more counts. J is TRBJ1-4 and V is TRBV7-9; D is unclear. Per germline, CDR1 SEHNR and CDR2 FQNEAQ (reference sequence). Deletions cut 7 bases from V and 0 bases from J, with 12 bases between. The CDR3 consists of 15 residues. In DNA form, the CDR3 reads TGTGCCAGCATCCGTCGCGGAGCAACTAATGAAAAACTGTTTTTT. It specifies CASIRRGATNEKLFF.

CDR3: CASSQETSGRENTGELFF. The DNA of the CDR3 is TGTGCCAGCAGCCAAGAGACTAGCGGGCGCGAGAACACCGGGGAGCTGTTTTTT. V gene TRBV3-1 combines with J gene TRBJ2-2; 10 bases are shared with TRBD2. This CDR3 spans 18 amino acids. The V segment lost 0 bases and the J segment 1 base; nucleotides outside the gene matches: 5. The germline V gene has CDR1 LGHDT and CDR2 YNNKEL (reference sequence). Using reference TRBV3-1 and TRBJ2-2 for the parts outside the CDR3, the full variable domain is DTAVSQTPKYLVTQMGNDKSIKCEQNLGHDTMYWYKQDSKKFLKIMFSYNNKELIINETVPNRFSPKSPDKAHLNLHINSLELGDSAVYFCASSQETSGRENTGELFFGEGSRLTVL.

This clonotype was observed many times. V gene TRBV2 combines with J gene TRBJ1-2; tentatively, D is TRBD1 (6 bases). This CDR3 contains 14 residues. Germline V CDR1 and CDR2: SNHLY, FYNNEI. Trimming took 4 bases from V and 4 from J, leaving 13 bases between them. The CDR3, as DNA: TGTGCCAGCAGTGTGACGACAGGAACCTATGGCTACACCTTC. Translation gives CASSVTTGTYGYTF.

There are a few counts of this clonotype. The rearrangement joins TRBV6-2 or TRBV6-3 to TRBJ1-1; D is undetermined. Trimming left V 3 bases short and J 2 bases short, with 7 bases between. Germline values: CDR1 MNHEY, CDR2 SVGEGT. CDR3 length: 13 residues. In DNA, the CDR3 is TGTGCCAGCAGTTATCGCGCCAACACTGAAGCTTTCTTT. Amino acid sequence: CASSYRANTEAFF.

This clonotype was seen more than once but under ten times. The chain has TRBV11-3 and TRBJ1-4, with D unresolved. Germline V CDR1 and CDR2: SGHNT, YENEEA. The CDR3 is made up of 15 amino acids. Trimming left V 0 bases short and J 4 bases short, with 9 bases between. CDR3 nucleotides: TGTGCCAGCAGCTTAGATAAGCAAGATAATGAAAAACTGTTTTTT. It codes for CASSLDKQDNEKLFF.

A remark on this clonotype: A much larger clone lies a single base off, so this may be a read error. V is TRBV5-4 and J is TRBJ2-6; 9 bases agree with TRBD1. The CDR3 runs 18 residues. Trimming cost V 7 bases and J 3 bases; bases outside gene matches: 14. The germline CDR1 and CDR2 sequences are SGHNT and YYREEE (reference sequence). For the CDR3, the DNA is TGTGCCAGCCGCCCTCCGGGACAGGGACCCATTGGGGCCAACGTCCTGACTTTC. The encoded protein is CASRPPGQGPIGANVLTF.

In this sample, this clonotype turned up a few times. The rearrangement uses TRBV20-1 and TRBJ1-2; D remains unclear. The CDR3 runs 11 residues. V gave up 5 bases and J gave up 8 bases, with 12 bases separating them. Germline V CDR1 and CDR2: DFQATT, SNEGSKA (reference sequence). The CDR3 DNA follows: TGCAGTGCTCCCCCCGTCGGAGGCTACACCTTC. Its protein is CSAPPVGGYTF.

This clonotype was counted many times. The chain has TRBV7-9 and TRBJ1-1; 7 bases align to TRBD1. This CDR3 spans 14 amino acids. Losses at the gene ends were 3 bases for V and 1 base for J; bases not matched to a gene: 2. Per the germline V gene, CDR1 is SEHNR and CDR2 is FQNEAQ (reference sequence). The CDR3 region has the DNA TGTGCCAGCAGCTTCGGGACAGAGAACACTGAAGCTTTCTTT. Its protein is CASSFGTENTEAFF.

The V and J genes are TRBV29-1 and TRBJ1-2, with 9 bases lining up with TRBD1. The CDR3 extends over 12 amino acids. The germline V gene has CDR1 SQVTM and CDR2 ANQGSEA. V dropped 6 bases and J dropped 6; count of bases not matched to a gene: 5. The CDR3 loop reads CSVDGQGHGYTF. The CDR3 DNA follows: TGCAGCGTCGATGGACAGGGGCATGGCTACACCTTC.

This clonotype was picked up many times. This chain connects TRBV28 to TRBJ1-6; D remains unclear. Deletions cut 6 bases from V and 9 bases from J, with 9 bases between. Germline CDR1 reads MDHEN; CDR2 reads SYDVKM. The CDR3 runs to 12 residues. CDR3 DNA sequence: TGTGCCAGCAGCTCCTTAATTTCACCCCTCCACTTT. Amino acids: CASSSLISPLHF.

In its sample, this clonotype was seen many times. J is TRBJ2-1 and V is TRBV24-1, with D possibly being TRBD1 (6 bases). The CDR3 has 11 amino acids. CDR1 and CDR2 from the germline V gene are KGHDR and SFDVKD. Trimming took 7 bases from V and 7 from J, leaving 7 bases between them. CDR3 coding DNA: TGTGCCACCAGGCAGGGGAATGAGCAGTTCTTC. Its translation: CATRQGNEQFF.

This clonotype has at least ten counts. V and J are TRBV27 and TRBJ2-7, with TRBD1 matching over 10 bases. The CDR3 sequence is 13 residues long. The germline CDR1 and CDR2 sequences are MNHEY and SMNVEV (reference sequence). V trimming: 7 bases; J trimming: 3 bases; junction bases outside the gene matches: 3. Here the CDR3 DNA reads TGTGCCAGCAAGACAGGGGGCGACTACGAGCAGTACTTC. It translates to CASKTGGDYEQYF.

This clonotype came up a few times. CDR3 in amino acids: CASSPQGAREKLFF. Written as DNA, the CDR3 is TGTGCCAGCAGCCCCCAGGGGGCACGGGAAAAACTGTTTTTT. The chain joins TRBV5-5 to TRBJ1-4; 8 nucleotides line up with TRBD1. CDR1 is SGHKS and CDR2 is YYEKEE in the germline V gene (reference sequence). The CDR3 extends over 14 amino acids. The ends lost 4 bases at V and 8 bases at J; junction bases unmatched: 7.

There are many counts of this clonotype. The rearrangement links TRBV3-1 to TRBJ1-2, with 7 bases fitting TRBD1. V trimming: 2 bases; J trimming: 4 bases; junction bases outside the gene matches: 7. This CDR3 has 15 residues. Germline V gene data show CDR1 as LGHDT and CDR2 as YNNKEL (reference sequence). The CDR3 spells CASSQRGGSSYGYTF. The CDR3 bases are TGTGCCAGCAGCCAACGAGGGGGCAGTTCCTATGGCTACACCTTC.

This clonotype was recorded at least ten times. The chain has TRBV27 and TRBJ1-2, with D tentatively TRBD1 (5 bases). Trimming shortened V by 7 bases and J by 8 bases, and 11 bases separated the two germline ends. Looked up from germline, CDR1 is MNHEY and CDR2 is SMNVEV (reference sequence). The CDR3 length is 11 residues. The CDR3 is CASKTARGYTF. For the CDR3, the DNA is TGTGCCAGCAAGACAGCTAGGGGCTACACCTTC.

The J gene is TRBJ2-1, the V gene TRBV5-1; D is unclear. The V end lost 3 bases, the J end lost 0 bases, and 10 bases lay between the germline ends. The CDR3 contains 15 residues. Germline CDR1 and CDR2: SGHRS and YFSETQ. As DNA, the CDR3 is TGCGCCAGCAGCTACTTTTCGAGCTCCTACAATGAGCAGTTCTTC. Residues: CASSYFSSSYNEQFF.

This clonotype was counted many times. The gene calls are TRBV3-1 and TRBJ1-2; TRBD1 might be the D (5 bases). V lost 0 bases, J lost 4 bases, and 15 bases lay in between. This CDR3 spans 16 amino acids. Germline V gene sequence: CDR1 LGHDT, CDR2 YNNKEL (reference sequence). The CDR3 sequence: CASSQEGTGRAYGYTF. DNA for the CDR3: TGTGCCAGCAGCCAAGAGGGGACCGGGAGGGCCTATGGCTACACCTTC.

The chain couples TRBV9 to TRBJ2-3; 11 bases are a match to TRBD2. This CDR3 region has 16 residues. Germline CDR1 SGDLS, CDR2 YYNGEE. Trimming at V came to 3 bases and at J to 8 bases, leaving 11 bases not matched to a gene. The CDR3 here is CASSARPSGGIGTQYF. The DNA of the CDR3 is TGTGCCAGCAGCGCCCGACCTAGCGGGGGGATTGGTACGCAGTATTTT.

This clonotype was observed a few times. This rearrangement joins TRBV20-1 to TRBJ1-2, with 8 positions matching TRBD1. With V trimmed by 0 bases and J by 4 bases, 1 base remained unmatched. Germline V gene data show CDR1 as DFQATT and CDR2 as SNEGSKA (reference sequence). The CDR3 covers 13 residues. The CDR3 nucleotides read TGCAGTGCTAGAGAGGGGACAGGCTATGGCTACACCTTC. It specifies CSAREGTGYGYTF.

This clonotype has ten or more counts. The chain uses TRBV6-2 or TRBV6-3 and TRBJ2-6, with 10 bases aligning to TRBD1. Germline V gives CDR1 MNHEY, CDR2 SVGEGT. Trimming cost V 6 bases and J 0 bases; bases outside gene matches: 8. The CDR3 runs to 18 residues. The CDR3 nucleotides read TGTGCCAGCAGAGGGACAGGGGAAATCTCCTCTGGGGCCAACGTCCTGACTTTC. The encoded protein is CASRGTGEISSGANVLTF.

This clonotype was observed at least ten times. The CDR3 here is CASSSKDNLNTEAFF. The CDR3 bases are TGTGCCAGCAGTTCCAAGGACAACCTGAACACTGAAGCTTTCTTT. V gene TRBV6-5 combines with J gene TRBJ1-1; weak D call: TRBD1 (5 bases). CDR1 and CDR2 from the germline V gene are MNHEY and SVGAGI. V was clipped by 4 bases and J by 0 bases, with 12 bases between them. The CDR3 is 15 amino acids.

The V and J genes are TRBV7-9 and TRBJ2-3; D gene uncertain. Trimming cost V 5 bases and J 4 bases, with 13 bases left between them. Per germline, CDR1 SEHNR and CDR2 FQNEAQ (reference sequence). The CDR3 is 14 residues long. CDR3 loop: CASSLGLGPDTQYF. The CDR3 DNA sequence: TGTGCCAGCAGCCTTGGGCTGGGCCCAGATACGCAGTATTTT.

This clonotype was counted between two and nine times. The chain uses TRBV3-1 and TRBJ2-7; a weak D match, TRBD1 (7 bases). The CDR3 has 13 amino acids. The germline gives CDR1 LGHDT, CDR2 YNNKEL (reference sequence). The ends were cut back, 5 bases at V and 6 bases at J, with 14 bases in the middle. This CDR3 reads CASSSRQGGEQYF. CDR3 in DNA: TGTGCCAGCAGCTCTCGACAGGGAGGCGAGCAGTACTTC.

The chain employs TRBV6-2 or TRBV6-3 and TRBJ2-2; D is perhaps TRBD2 (5 bases). The CDR3 is 14 amino acids. Germline V gene data show CDR1 as MNHEY and CDR2 as SVGEGT. Trimming cost V 10 bases and J 1 base, with 13 bases left between them. The DNA for the CDR3 is TGTGCCACCCGACGGGGTCAGAACACCGGGGAGCTGTTTTTT. Residues: CATRRGQNTGELFF.

A remark on this clonotype: Mismatch with germline at one junction end may stem from a read error. The chain couples TRBV7-9 to TRBJ2-5; the D gene is possibly TRBD1 (5 bases). The CDR3 has 11 residues. The germline CDR1 and CDR2 sequences are SEHNR and FQNEAQ (reference sequence). The CDR3 DNA reads TGTGCCGGCAGGGACCAAGAGACCCAGTACTTC. The encoded protein is CAGRDQETQYF.

This clonotype was counted between two and nine times. The chain combines TRBV19 with TRBJ2-1, with D possibly TRBD2 on 5 matching bases. Looked up from germline, CDR1 is LNHDA and CDR2 is SQIVND (reference sequence). The ends were cut back, 10 bases at V and 1 base at J, with 17 bases in the middle. The CDR3 contains 15 residues. The CDR3 sequence is CATGPSPISYNEQFF. The CDR3 nucleotides read TGTGCCACTGGCCCTAGCCCAATATCCTACAATGAGCAGTTCTTC. The full variable domain, its missing parts supplied by reference TRBV19 and TRBJ2-1, is DGGITQSPKYLFRKEGQNVTLSCEQNLNHDAMYWYRQDPGQGLRLIYYSQIVNDFQKGDIAEGYSVSREKKESFPLTVTSAQKNPTAFYLCATGPSPISYNEQFFGPGTRLTVL.